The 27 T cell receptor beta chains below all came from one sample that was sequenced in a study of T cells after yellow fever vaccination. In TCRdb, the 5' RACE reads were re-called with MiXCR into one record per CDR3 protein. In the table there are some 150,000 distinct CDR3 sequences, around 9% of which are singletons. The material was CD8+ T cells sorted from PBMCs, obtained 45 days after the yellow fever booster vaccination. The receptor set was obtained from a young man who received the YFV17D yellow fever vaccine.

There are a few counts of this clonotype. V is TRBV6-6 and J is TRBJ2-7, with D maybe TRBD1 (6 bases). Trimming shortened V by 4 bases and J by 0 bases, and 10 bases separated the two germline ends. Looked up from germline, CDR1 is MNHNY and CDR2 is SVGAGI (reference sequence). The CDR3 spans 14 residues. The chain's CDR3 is CASSLGQTSYEQYV. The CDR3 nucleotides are TGTGCCAGCAGTTTAGGACAGACCTCCTACGAGCAGTACGTC.

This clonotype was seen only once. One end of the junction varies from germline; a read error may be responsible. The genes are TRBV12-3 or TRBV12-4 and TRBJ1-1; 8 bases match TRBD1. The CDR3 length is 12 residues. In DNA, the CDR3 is TGTTCCAGCGGACAGGGCCTAGTTGAAGCTTTCTTT. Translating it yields CSSGQGLVEAFF.

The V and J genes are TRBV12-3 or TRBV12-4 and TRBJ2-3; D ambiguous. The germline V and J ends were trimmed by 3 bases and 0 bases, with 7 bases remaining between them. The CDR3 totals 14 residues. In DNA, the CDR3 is TGTGCCAGCAGTTTCGGTCGGAGCACAGATACGCAGTATTTT. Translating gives CASSFGRSTDTQYF.

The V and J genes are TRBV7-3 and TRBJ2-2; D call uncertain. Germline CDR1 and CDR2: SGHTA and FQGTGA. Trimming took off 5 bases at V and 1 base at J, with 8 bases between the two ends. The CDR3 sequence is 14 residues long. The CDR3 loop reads CASSPEGNTGELFF. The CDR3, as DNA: TGTGCCAGCAGCCCCGAAGGGAACACCGGGGAGCTGTTTTTT.

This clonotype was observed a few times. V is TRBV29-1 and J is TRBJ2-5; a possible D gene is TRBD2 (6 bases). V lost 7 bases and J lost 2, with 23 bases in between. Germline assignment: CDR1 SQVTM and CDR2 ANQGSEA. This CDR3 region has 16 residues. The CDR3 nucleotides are TGCAGCGCCCAACCGGCGGGTGGGGGGAAACAAGAGACCCAGTACTTC. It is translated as CSAQPAGGGKQETQYF.

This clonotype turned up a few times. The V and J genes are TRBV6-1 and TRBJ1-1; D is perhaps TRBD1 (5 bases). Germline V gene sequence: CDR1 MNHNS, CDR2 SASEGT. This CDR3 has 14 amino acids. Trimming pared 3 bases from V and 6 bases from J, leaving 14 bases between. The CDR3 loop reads CASSEMGGASEAFF. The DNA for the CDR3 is TGTGCCAGCAGTGAGATGGGGGGTGCTTCTGAAGCTTTCTTT.

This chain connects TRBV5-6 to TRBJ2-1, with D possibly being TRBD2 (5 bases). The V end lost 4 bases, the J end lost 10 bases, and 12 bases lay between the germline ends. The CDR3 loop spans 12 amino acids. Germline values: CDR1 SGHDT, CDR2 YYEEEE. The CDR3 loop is CASSRRALEQFF. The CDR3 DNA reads TGTGCCAGCAGCCGGCGGGCCTTAGAGCAGTTCTTC.

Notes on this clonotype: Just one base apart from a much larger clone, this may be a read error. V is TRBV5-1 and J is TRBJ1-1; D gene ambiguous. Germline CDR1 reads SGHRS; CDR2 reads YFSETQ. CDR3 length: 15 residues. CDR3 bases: TGCGCCAGCAGCTTGGGTTACCCGGCGAACACTGAATCTTTCTTT. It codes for CASSLGYPANTESFF.

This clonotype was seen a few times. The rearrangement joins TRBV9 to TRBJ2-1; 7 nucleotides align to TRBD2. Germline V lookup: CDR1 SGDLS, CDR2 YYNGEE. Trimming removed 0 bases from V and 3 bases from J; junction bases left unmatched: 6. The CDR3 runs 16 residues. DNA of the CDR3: TGTGCCAGCAGCGTAGATGTGACGGGGGGCTACAATGAGCAGTTCTTC. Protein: CASSVDVTGGYNEQFF.

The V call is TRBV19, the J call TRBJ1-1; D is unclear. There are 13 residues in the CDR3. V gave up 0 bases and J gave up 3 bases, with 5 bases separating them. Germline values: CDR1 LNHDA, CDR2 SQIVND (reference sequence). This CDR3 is CASSIEGYTEAFF. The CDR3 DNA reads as TGTGCCAGTAGTATAGAGGGATACACTGAAGCTTTCTTT. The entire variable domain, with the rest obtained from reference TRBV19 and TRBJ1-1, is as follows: DGGITQSPKYLFRKEGQNVTLSCEQNLNHDAMYWYRQDPGQGLRLIYYSQIVNDFQKGDIAEGYSVSREKKESFPLTVTSAQKNPTAFYLCASSIEGYTEAFFGQGTRLTVV.

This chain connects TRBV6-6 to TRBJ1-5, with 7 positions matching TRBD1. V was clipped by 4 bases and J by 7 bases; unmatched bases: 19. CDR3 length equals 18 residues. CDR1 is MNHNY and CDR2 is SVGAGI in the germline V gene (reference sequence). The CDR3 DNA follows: TGTGCCAGCAGTTCACCCGACAGGGCGGGGAGCCCGGGGCAGCCCCAGCATTTT. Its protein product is CASSSPDRAGSPGQPQHF.

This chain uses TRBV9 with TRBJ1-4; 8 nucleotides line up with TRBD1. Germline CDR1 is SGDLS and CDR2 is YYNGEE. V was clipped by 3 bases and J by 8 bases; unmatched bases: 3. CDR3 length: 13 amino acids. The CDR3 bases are TGTGCCAGCAGCGACGGACAGGGCGAAAAACTGTTTTTT. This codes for CASSDGQGEKLFF.

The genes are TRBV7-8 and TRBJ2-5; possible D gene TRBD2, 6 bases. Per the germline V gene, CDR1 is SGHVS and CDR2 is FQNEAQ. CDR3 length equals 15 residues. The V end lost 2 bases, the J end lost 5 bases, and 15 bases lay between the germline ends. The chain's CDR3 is CASSLLGSEGETQYF. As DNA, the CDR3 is TGTGCCAGCAGCTTACTTGGTTCGGAGGGGGAGACCCAGTACTTC.

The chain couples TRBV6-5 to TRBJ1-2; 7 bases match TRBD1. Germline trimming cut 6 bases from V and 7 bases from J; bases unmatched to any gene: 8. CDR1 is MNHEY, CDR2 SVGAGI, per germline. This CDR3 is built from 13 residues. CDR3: CASRATGEGGYTF. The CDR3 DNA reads TGTGCCAGCAGAGCCACAGGGGAAGGTGGCTACACCTTC.

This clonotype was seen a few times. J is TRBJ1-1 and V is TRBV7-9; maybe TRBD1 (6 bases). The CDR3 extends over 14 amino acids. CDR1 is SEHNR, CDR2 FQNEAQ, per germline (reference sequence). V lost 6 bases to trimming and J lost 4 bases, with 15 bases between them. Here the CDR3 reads CASRSRGRGTEAFF. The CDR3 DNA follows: TGTGCCAGCAGGTCTAGGGGCAGGGGCACTGAAGCTTTCTTT.

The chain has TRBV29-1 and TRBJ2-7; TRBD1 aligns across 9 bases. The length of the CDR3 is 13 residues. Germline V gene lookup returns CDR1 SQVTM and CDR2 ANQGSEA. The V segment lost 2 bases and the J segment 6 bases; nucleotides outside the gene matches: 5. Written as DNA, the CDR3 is TGCAGCGTTGAACAGGGACAGGGAGGCGAGCAGTACTTC. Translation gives CSVEQGQGGEQYF.

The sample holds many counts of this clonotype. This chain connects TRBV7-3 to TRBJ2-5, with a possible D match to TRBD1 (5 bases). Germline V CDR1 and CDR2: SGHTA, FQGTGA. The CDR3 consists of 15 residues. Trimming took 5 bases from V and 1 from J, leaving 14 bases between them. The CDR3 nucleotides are TGTGCCAGCAGCCCTCCCCAGGGCCCCCAAGAGACCCAGTACTTC. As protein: CASSPPQGPQETQYF.

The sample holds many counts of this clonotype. CDR3 region: CASSLDGRLAFF. The CDR3 DNA is TGTGCCAGCAGCTTAGATGGCCGGCTAGCTTTCTTT. The chain has TRBV7-9 and TRBJ1-1; D gene uncertain. Looked up from germline, CDR1 is SEHNR and CDR2 is FQNEAQ (reference sequence). The CDR3 runs to 12 residues. The V end lost 1 base, the J end lost 10 bases, and 10 bases lay between the germline ends.

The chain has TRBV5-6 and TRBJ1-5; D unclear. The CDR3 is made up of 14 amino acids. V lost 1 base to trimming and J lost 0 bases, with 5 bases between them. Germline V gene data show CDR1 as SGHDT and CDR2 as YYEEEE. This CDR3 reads CASSLLYSNQPQHF. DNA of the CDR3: TGTGCCAGCAGCTTGCTGTATAGCAATCAGCCCCAGCATTTT. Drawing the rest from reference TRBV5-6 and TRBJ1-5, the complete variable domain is DAGVTQSPTHLIKTRGQQVTLRCSPKSGHDTVSWYQQALGQGPQFIFQYYEEEERQRGNFPDRFSGHQFPNYSSELNVNALLLGDSALYLCASSLLYSNQPQHFGDGTRLSIL.

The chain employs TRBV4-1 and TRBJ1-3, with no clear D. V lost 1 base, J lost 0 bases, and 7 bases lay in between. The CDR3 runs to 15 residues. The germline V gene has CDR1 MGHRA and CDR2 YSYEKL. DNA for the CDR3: TGCGCCAGCAGCCAAGGCCAAACCTCTGGAAACACCATATATTTT. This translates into CASSQGQTSGNTIYF.

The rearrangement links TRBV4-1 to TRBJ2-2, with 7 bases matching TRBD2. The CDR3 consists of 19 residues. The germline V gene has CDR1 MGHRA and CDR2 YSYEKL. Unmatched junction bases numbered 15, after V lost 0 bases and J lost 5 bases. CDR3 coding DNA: TGCGCCAGCAGCCAAGAGGCAGCGGGGCTCAATTCGAGGACCGGGGAGCTGTTTTTT. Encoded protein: CASSQEAAGLNSRTGELFF.

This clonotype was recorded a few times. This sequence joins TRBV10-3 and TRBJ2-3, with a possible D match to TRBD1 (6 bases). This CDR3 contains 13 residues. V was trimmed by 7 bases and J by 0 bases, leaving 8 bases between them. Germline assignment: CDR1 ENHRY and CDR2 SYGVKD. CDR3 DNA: TGTGCCATCATGGGGGCGAGCACAGATACGCAGTATTTT. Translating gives CAIMGASTDTQYF.

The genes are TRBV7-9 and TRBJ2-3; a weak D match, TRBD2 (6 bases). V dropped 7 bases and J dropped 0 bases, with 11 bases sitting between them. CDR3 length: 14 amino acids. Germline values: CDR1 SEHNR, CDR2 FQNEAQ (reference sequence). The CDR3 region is CASIAGTSTDTQYF. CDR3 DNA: TGTGCCAGCATCGCCGGGACTAGCACAGATACGCAGTATTTT.

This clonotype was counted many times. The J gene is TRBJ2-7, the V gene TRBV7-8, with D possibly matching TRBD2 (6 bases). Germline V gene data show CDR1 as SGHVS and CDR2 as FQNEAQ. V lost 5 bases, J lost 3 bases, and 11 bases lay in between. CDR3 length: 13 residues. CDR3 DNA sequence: TGTGCCAGCAGCGCGGGACGGAACTACGAGCAGTACGTC. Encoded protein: CASSAGRNYEQYV.

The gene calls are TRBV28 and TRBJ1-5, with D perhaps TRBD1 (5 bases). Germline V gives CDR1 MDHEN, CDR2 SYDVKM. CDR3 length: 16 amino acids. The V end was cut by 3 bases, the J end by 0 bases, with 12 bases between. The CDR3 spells CASSFITGLSNQPQHF. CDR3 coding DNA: TGTGCCAGCAGTTTCATTACGGGACTTAGCAATCAGCCCCAGCATTTT.

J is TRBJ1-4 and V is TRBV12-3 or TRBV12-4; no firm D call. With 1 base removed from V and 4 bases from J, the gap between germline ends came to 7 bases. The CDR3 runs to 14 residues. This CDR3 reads CASSLERDNEKLFF. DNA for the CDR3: TGTGCCAGCAGTTTAGAGAGGGATAATGAAAAACTGTTTTTT.

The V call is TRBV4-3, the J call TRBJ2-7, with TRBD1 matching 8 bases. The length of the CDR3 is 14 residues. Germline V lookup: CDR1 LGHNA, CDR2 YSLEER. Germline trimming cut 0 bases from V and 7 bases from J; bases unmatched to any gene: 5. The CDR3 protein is CASSQDRGQWEQYF. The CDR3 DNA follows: TGCGCCAGCAGCCAAGACAGGGGGCAATGGGAGCAGTACTTC.